Included here is one T cell receptor (beta chain) sequence, with context. Source study methods: Amplifying reference gene primers gave estimates of nucleated cell counts. TCRdb keeps only in-frame clones here, not all; method: immunoSEQ multiplex PCR. That table supplies the V and J calls and clone size; D and trimming were determined from the DNA. The sample consists of 45,000 to 60,000 clones, approximately 87% of them appearing once. The data originate from a study of blood T cell repertoires in COVID-19. Study as a whole: Samples came from the United States, Italy and Spain, spanning acute and convalescent COVID-19.

The CDR3 covers 18 residues. The V and J ends lost 4 bases and 0 bases, in that order; junction bases with no gene match: 13. The receptor comes from a human donor in a cohort sampled during active COVID-19. The sequenced material came from peripheral blood. The chain links TRBV5-3 to TRBJ1-3; 7 nucleotides agree with TRBD1. TRBV5-3 is classed as an ORF, of uncertain function. The CDR3 loop reads CARSAGQVFGSSGNTIYF. The CDR3 nucleotides read TGTGCCAGAAGCGCCGGACAGGTGTTTGGATCCTCTGGAAACACCATATATTTT.